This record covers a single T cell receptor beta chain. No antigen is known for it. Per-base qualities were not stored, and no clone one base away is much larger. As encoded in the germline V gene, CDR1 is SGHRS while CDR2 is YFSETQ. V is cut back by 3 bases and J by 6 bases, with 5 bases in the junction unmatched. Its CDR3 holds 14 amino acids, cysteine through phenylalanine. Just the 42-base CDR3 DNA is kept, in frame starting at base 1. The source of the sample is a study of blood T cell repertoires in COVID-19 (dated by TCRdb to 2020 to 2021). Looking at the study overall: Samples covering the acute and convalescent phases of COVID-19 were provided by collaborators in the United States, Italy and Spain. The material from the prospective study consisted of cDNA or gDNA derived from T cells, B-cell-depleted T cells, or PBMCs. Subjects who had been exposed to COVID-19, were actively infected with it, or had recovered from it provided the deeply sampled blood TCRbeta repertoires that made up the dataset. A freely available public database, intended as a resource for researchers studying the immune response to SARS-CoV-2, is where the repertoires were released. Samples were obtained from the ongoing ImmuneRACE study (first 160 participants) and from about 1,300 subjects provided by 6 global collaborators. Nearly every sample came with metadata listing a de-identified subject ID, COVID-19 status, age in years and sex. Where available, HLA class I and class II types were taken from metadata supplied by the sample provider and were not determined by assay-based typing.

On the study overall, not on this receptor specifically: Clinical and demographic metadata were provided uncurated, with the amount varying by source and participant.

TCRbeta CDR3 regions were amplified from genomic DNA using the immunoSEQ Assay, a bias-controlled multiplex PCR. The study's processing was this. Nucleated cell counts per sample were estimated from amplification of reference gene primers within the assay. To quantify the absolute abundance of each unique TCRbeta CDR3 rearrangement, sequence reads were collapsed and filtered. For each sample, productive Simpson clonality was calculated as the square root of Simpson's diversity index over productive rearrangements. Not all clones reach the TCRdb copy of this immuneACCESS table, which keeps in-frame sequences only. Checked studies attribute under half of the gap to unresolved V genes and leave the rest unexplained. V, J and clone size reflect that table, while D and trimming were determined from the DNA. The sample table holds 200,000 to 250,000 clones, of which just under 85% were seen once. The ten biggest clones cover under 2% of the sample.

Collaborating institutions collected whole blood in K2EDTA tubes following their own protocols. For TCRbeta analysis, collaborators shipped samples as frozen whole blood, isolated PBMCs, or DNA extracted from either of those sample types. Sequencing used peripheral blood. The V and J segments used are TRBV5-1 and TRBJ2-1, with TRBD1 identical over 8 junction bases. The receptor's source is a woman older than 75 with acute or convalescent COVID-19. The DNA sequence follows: TGCGCCAGCAGCTGGATCGGACAGGGCAATGAGCAGTTCTTC. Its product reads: CASSWIGQGNEQFF.